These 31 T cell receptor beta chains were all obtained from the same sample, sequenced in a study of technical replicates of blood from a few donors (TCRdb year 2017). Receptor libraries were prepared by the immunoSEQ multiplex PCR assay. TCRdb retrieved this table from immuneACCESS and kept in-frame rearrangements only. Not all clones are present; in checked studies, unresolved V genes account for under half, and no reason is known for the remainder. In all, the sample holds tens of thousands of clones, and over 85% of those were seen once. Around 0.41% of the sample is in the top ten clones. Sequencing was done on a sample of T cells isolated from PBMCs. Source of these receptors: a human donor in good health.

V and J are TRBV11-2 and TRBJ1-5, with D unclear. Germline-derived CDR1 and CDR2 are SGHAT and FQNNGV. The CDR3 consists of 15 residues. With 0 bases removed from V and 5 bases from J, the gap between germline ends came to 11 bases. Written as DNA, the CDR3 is TGTGCCAGCAGCTTAGATGGGCACGGGGATCAGCCCCAGCATTTT. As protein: CASSLDGHGDQPQHF.

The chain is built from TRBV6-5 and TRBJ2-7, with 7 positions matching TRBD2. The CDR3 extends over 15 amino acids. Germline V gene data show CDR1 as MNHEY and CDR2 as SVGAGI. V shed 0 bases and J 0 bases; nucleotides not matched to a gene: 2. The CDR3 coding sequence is TGTGCCAGCAGTTACTCGCGGGAGATCTCCTACGAGCAGTACTTC. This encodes CASSYSREISYEQYF.

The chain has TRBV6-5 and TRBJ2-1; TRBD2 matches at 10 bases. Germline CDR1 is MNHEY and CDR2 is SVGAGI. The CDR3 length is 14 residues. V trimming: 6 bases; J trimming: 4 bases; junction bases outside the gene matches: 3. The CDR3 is CASSRTSGYNEQFF. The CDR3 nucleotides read TGTGCCAGCAGCCGGACTAGCGGATACAATGAGCAGTTCTTC.

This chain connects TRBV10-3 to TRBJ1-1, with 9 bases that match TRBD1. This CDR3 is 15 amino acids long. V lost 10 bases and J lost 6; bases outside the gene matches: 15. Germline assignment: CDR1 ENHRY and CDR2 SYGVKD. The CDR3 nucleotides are TGTGCCACCAACGTCGACGGGACAGGGTCTGCTGAAGCTTTCTTT. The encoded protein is CATNVDGTGSAEAFF.

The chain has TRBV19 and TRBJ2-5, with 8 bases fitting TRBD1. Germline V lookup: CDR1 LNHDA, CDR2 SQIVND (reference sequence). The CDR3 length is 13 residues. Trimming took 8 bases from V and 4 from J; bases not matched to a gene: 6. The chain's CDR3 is CASETGQGETQYF. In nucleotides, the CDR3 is TGTGCCAGTGAGACTGGACAGGGAGAGACCCAGTACTTC. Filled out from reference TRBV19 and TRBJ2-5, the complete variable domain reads DGGITQSPKYLFRKEGQNVTLSCEQNLNHDAMYWYRQDPGQGLRLIYYSQIVNDFQKGDIAEGYSVSREKKESFPLTVTSAQKNPTAFYLCASETGQGETQYFGPGTRLLVL.

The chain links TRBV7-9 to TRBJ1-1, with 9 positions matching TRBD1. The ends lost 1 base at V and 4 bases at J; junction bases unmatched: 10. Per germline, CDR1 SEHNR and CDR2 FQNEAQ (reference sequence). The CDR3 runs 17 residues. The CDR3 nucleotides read TGTGCCAGCAGCTTAGGGGTCGGGACAGGGATGTTCACTGAAGCTTTCTTT. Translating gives CASSLGVGTGMFTEAFF.

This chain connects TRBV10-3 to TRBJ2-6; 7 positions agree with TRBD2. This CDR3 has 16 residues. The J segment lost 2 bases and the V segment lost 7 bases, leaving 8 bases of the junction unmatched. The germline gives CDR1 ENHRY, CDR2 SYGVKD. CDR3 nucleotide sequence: TGTGCCATCACAGATTCTGGGAGGGCTGGGGCCAACGTCCTGACTTTC. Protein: CAITDSGRAGANVLTF.

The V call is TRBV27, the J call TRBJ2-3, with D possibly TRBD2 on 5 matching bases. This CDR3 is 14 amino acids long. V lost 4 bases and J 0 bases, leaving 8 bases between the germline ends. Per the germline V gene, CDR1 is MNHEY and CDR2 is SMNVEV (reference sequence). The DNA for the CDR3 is TGTGCCAGCAGTTCGAGGGCCAGCACAGATACGCAGTATTTT. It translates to CASSSRASTDTQYF.

This chain's CDR3 is CASSPRDSTYEQYF. CDR3 nucleotides: TGTGCCAGCTCACCTAGGGACAGTACCTACGAGCAGTACTTC. The gene calls are TRBV18 and TRBJ2-7; TRBD1 agrees at 7 bases. The length of the CDR3 is 14 residues. Per the germline V gene, CDR1 is KGHSH and CDR2 is LQKENI. The trim removed 3 bases at V and 2 bases at J, leaving 4 bases unmatched.

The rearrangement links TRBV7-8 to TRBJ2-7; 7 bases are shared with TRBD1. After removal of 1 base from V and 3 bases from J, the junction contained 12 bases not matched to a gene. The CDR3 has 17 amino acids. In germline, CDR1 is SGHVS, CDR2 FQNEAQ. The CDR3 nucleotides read TGTGCCAGCAGCTTAGTAGGTGAGGGGGCGATCCGCTACGAGCAGTACTTC. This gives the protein CASSLVGEGAIRYEQYF.

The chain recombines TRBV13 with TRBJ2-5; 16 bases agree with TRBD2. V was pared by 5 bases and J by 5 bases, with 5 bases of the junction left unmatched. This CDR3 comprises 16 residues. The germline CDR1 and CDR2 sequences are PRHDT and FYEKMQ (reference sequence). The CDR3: CASSVGLAGGPETQYF. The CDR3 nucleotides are TGTGCCAGCAGCGTGGGACTAGCGGGAGGGCCGGAGACCCAGTACTTC.

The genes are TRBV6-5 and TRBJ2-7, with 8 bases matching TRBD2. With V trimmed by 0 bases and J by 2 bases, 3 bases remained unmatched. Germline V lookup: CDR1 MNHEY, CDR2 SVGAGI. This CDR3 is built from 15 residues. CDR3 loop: CASSYSGTRTYEQYF. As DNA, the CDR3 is TGTGCCAGCAGTTACTCAGGGACTAGGACCTACGAGCAGTACTTC.

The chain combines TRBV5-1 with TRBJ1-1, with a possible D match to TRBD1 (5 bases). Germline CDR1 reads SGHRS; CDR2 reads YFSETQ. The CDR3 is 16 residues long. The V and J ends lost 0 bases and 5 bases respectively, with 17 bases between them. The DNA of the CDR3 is TGCGCCAGCAGCTTGGTATTGGGGCGCGGAACAACTGAAGCTTTCTTT. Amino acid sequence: CASSLVLGRGTTEAFF.

This CDR3 reads CASSPRGGTGAFF. CDR3 coding DNA: TGTGCCAGCAGCCCGAGAGGGGGCACAGGGGCTTTCTTT. The V call is TRBV14, the J call TRBJ1-1; 7 bases agree with TRBD1. CDR1 is SGHDN, CDR2 FVKESK, per germline. This CDR3 is 13 amino acids long. Trimming removed 4 bases from V and 11 bases from J; junction bases left unmatched: 10.

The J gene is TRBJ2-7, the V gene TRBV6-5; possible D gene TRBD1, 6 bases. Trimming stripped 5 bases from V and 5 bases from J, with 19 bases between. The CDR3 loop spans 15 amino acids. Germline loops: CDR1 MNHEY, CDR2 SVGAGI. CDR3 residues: CASSKIQGSRNEQYF. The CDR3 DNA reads TGTGCCAGCAGTAAAATACAGGGTTCGAGGAACGAGCAGTACTTC.

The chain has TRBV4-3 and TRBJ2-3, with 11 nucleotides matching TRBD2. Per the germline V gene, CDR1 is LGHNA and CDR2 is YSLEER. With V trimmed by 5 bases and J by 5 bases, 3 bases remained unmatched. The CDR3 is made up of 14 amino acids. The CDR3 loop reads CASSDGLAGDTQYF. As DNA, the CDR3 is TGCGCCAGCAGCGACGGACTAGCGGGAGATACGCAGTATTTT.

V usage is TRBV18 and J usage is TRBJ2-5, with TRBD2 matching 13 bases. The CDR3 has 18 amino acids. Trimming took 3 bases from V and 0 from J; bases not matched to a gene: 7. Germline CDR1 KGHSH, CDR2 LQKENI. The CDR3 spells CASSPVRTSGGHQETQYF. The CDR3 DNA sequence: TGTGCCAGCTCACCGGTACGGACTAGCGGGGGACACCAAGAGACCCAGTACTTC.

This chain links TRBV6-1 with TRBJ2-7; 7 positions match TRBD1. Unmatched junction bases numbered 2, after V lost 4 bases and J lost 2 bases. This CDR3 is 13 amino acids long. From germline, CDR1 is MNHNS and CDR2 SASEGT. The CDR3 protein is CASSVGQAYEQYF. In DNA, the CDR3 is TGTGCCAGCAGTGTCGGACAGGCCTACGAGCAGTACTTC.

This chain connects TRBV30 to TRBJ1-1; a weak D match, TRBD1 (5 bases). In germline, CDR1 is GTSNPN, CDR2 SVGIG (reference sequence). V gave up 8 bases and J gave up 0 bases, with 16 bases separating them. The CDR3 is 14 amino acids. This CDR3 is CARAGGGMNTEAFF. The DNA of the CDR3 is TGTGCCAGAGCGGGGGGAGGGATGAACACTGAAGCTTTCTTT.

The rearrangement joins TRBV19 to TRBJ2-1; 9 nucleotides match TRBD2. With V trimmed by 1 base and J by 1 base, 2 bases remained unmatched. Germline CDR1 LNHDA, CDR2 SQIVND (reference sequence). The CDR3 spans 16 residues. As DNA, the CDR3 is TGTGCCAGTAGTATAGGAGCGGGAGGTTCCTACAATGAGCAGTTCTTC. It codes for CASSIGAGGSYNEQFF.

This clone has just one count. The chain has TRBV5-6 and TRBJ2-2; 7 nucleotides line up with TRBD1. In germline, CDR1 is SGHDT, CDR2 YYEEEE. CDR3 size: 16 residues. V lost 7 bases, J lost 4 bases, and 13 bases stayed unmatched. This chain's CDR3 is CASATLGQEGTGELFF. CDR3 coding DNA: TGTGCCAGCGCAACCCTCGGACAGGAAGGCACCGGGGAGCTGTTTTTT.

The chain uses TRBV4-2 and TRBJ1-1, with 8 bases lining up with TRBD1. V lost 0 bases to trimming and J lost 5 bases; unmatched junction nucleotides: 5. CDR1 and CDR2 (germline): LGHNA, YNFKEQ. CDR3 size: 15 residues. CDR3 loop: CASSQDQGAGTEAFF. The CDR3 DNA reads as TGTGCCAGCAGCCAAGATCAGGGGGCAGGGACTGAAGCTTTCTTT.

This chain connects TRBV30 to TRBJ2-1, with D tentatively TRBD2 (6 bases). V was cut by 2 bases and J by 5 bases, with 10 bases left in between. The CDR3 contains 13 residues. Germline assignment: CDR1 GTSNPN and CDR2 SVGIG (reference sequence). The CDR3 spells CAWSKGLDNEQFF. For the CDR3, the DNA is TGTGCCTGGAGTAAGGGACTCGACAATGAGCAGTTCTTC.

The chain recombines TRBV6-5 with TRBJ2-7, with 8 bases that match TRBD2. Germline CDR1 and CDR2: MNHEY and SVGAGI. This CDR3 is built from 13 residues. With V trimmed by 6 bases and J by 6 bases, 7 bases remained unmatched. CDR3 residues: CASRPGLGSEQYF. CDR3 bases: TGTGCCAGCAGGCCGGGACTAGGCTCCGAGCAGTACTTC.

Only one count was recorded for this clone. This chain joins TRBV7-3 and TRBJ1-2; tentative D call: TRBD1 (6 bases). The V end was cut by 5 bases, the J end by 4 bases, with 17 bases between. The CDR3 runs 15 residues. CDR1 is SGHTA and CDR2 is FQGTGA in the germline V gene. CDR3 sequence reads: CASSPGSGGGYGYTF. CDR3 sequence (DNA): TGTGCCAGCAGCCCTGGGTCGGGGGGCGGCTATGGCTACACCTTC.

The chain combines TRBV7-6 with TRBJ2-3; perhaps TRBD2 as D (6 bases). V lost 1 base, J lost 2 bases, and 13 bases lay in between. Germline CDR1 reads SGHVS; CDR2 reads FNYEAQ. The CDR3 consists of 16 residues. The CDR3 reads CASSLGSGLITDTQYF. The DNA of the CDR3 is TGTGCCAGCAGCTTAGGATCGGGACTTATCACAGATACGCAGTATTTT. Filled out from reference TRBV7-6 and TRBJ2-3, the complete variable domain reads GAGVSQSPRYKVTKRGQDVALRCDPISGHVSLYWYRQALGQGPEFLTYFNYEAQQDKSGLPNDRFSAERPEGSISTLTIQRTEQRDSAMYRCASSLGSGLITDTQYFGPGTRLTVL.

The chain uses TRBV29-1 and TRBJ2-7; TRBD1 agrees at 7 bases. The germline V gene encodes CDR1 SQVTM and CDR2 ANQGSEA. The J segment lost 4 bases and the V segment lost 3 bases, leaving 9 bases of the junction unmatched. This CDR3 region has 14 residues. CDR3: CSVEGRQGRYEQYF. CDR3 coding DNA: TGCAGCGTTGAGGGGAGACAGGGTCGGTACGAGCAGTACTTC.

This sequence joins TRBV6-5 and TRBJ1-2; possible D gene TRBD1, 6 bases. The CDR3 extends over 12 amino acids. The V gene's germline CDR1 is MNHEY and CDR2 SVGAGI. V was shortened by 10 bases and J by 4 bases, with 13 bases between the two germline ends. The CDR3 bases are TGTGCCACCCAAAGGGGGAGCTATGGCTACACCTTC. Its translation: CATQRGSYGYTF.

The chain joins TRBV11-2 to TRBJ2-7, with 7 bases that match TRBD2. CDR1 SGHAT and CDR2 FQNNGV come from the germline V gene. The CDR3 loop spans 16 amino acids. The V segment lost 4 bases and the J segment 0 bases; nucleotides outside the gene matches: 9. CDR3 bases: TGTGCCAGCAGCTCGGGCGGGGGATGGAGCTCCTACGAGCAGTACTTC. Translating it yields CASSSGGGWSSYEQYF.

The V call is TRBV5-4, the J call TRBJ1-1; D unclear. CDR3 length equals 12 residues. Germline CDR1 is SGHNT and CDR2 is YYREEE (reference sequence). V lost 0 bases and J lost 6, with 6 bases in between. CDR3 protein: CASSLGEAEAFF. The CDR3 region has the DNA TGTGCCAGCAGCTTGGGGGAGGCTGAAGCTTTCTTT.

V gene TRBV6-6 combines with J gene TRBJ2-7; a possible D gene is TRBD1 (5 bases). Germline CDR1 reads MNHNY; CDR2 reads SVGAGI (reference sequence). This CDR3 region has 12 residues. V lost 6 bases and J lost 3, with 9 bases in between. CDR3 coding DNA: TGTGCCAGCAGCACAACAGGCTACGAGCAGTACTTC. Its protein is CASSTTGYEQYF.